The 27 T cell receptor beta chains presented below share a single source sample, sequenced in a study of T cells after yellow fever vaccination. TCRdb recomputed calls from the 5' RACE reads with MiXCR, one row per CDR3 protein. The sample holds some 220,000 distinct CDR3 sequences; more than 3% are singletons and the top ten take 3.2%. The input for sequencing was CD4+ T cells sorted from PBMCs, taken 10 days after the yellow fever booster vaccination. Source of these receptors: a man aged 18 to 30 who received the YFV17D yellow fever vaccine.

The table lists this clonotype with many counts. The rearrangement links TRBV20-1 to TRBJ2-2, with D perhaps matching TRBD1 (5 bases). Between the trimmed V and J ends, which lost 3 bases and 8 bases, there was a span of 10 bases. This CDR3 spans 12 amino acids. Germline V gene lookup returns CDR1 DFQATT and CDR2 SNEGSKA (reference sequence). The CDR3 is CSARGRAGELFF. The DNA of the CDR3 is TGCAGTGCTAGGGGGCGAGCGGGGGAGCTGTTTTTT.

This rearrangement joins TRBV7-2 to TRBJ2-5; D might be TRBD2 (5 bases). Germline CDR1 is SGHTA and CDR2 is FQGNSA. V was trimmed by 8 bases and J by 0 bases, leaving 13 bases between them. The CDR3 is 14 amino acids. The CDR3 reads CASGLAAYQETQYF. The CDR3 DNA sequence: TGTGCCAGCGGGCTAGCCGCATACCAAGAGACCCAGTACTTC.

This clonotype was observed a few times. The chain joins TRBV12-3 or TRBV12-4 to TRBJ2-3; 7 nucleotides agree with TRBD2. The J segment lost 4 bases and the V segment lost 3 bases, leaving 7 bases of the junction unmatched. The CDR3 loop spans 15 amino acids. Here the CDR3 reads CASSFPSGESDTQYF. The CDR3 coding sequence is TGTGCCAGCAGTTTTCCAAGCGGGGAGTCAGATACGCAGTATTTT.

This clonotype was observed at least ten times. V gene TRBV7-9 combines with J gene TRBJ1-5; D not resolved. Deletions cut 4 bases from V and 3 bases from J, with 13 bases between. This CDR3 comprises 15 residues. Germline values: CDR1 SEHNR, CDR2 FQNEAQ (reference sequence). The CDR3 sequence: CASSSGTADNQPQHF. CDR3 DNA sequence: TGTGCCAGCAGCTCTGGAACCGCAGACAATCAGCCCCAGCATTTT.

The chain joins TRBV5-6 to TRBJ2-5; D is unresolved. The CDR3 contains 14 residues. Germline V gene lookup returns CDR1 SGHDT and CDR2 YYEEEE. V lost 3 bases to trimming and J lost 5 bases, with 14 bases between them. The CDR3 reads CASSWSRVRETQYF. Here the CDR3 DNA reads TGTGCCAGCAGCTGGAGTAGGGTTCGGGAGACCCAGTACTTC.

This sequence joins TRBV11-2 and TRBJ1-2; tentatively, D is TRBD1 (5 bases). Looked up from germline, CDR1 is SGHAT and CDR2 is FQNNGV. There are 16 residues in the CDR3. V was trimmed by 0 bases and J by 8 bases, leaving 19 bases between them. CDR3: CASSLDPDGTDGGYTF. For the CDR3, the DNA is TGTGCCAGCAGCTTAGATCCCGACGGGACGGACGGGGGCTACACCTTC.

This clonotype was recorded at least ten times. V gene TRBV10-3 combines with J gene TRBJ2-4; TRBD2 agrees at 8 bases. With V trimmed by 10 bases and J by 10 bases, 15 bases remained unmatched. In germline, CDR1 is ENHRY, CDR2 SYGVKD. There are 14 residues in the CDR3. CDR3 region: CATGLDLAGGIQYF. DNA of the CDR3: TGTGCCACGGGACTAGACCTCGCCGGGGGGATTCAGTACTTC.

This clonotype was seen repeatedly, ten times or more. This chain joins TRBV7-9 and TRBJ1-2; D is uncertain. CDR1 and CDR2 from the germline V gene are SEHNR and FQNEAQ (reference sequence). Deletions cut 2 bases from V and 0 bases from J, with 10 bases between. The CDR3 contains 15 residues. CDR3 sequence reads: CASSLRPEANYGYTF. In DNA, the CDR3 is TGTGCCAGCAGCTTAAGGCCCGAGGCTAACTATGGCTACACCTTC.

This clonotype has a count of ten or more. CDR3 amino acids: CASSLGGSITEAFF. CDR3 DNA: TGTGCCAGCAGCCTAGGGGGTTCGATCACTGAAGCTTTCTTT. The J gene is TRBJ1-1, the V gene TRBV7-9, with a weak D call TRBD1 (6 bases). V was clipped by 5 bases and J by 4 bases, with 14 bases between them. The CDR3 contains 14 residues. The V gene's germline CDR1 is SEHNR and CDR2 FQNEAQ (reference sequence).

There are many counts of this clonotype. V and J are TRBV18 and TRBJ1-1; D unclear. The length of the CDR3 is 13 residues. Germline loops: CDR1 KGHSH, CDR2 LQKENI. The V end was cut by 6 bases, the J end by 1 base, with 9 bases between. The CDR3, as DNA: TGTGCCAGCTCCTTACAGAAGAACACTGAAGCTTTCTTT. As protein: CASSLQKNTEAFF. The full variable domain, its missing parts supplied by reference TRBV18 and TRBJ1-1, is NAGVMQNPRHLVRRRGQEARLRCSPMKGHSHVYWYRQLPEEGLKFMVYLQKENIIDESGMPKERFSAEFPKEGPSILRIQQVVRGDSAAYFCASSLQKNTEAFFGQGTRLTVV.

This clonotype was seen at least ten times. The chain couples TRBV4-2 to TRBJ1-4; D gene ambiguous. This CDR3 has 14 amino acids. Germline-derived CDR1 and CDR2 are LGHNA and YNFKEQ. Deletions cut 4 bases from V and 0 bases from J, with 6 bases between. For the CDR3, the DNA is TGTGCCAGCAGCCCCCAGGCAACTAATGAAAAACTGTTTTTT. This encodes CASSPQATNEKLFF.

This clonotype was counted a few times. J is TRBJ2-1 and V is TRBV5-6, with D unresolved. The germline V and J ends were trimmed by 0 bases and 4 bases, with 14 bases remaining between them. Germline V gene sequence: CDR1 SGHDT, CDR2 YYEEEE. This CDR3 has 16 residues. CDR3 bases: TGTGCCAGCAGCTTGGCCTTCGGTTCCGTATACAATGAGCAGTTCTTC. This gives the protein CASSLAFGSVYNEQFF.

The DNA of the CDR3 is TGCAGCGCACCCCCCCGGGGGAATGCGGATGAGCAGTTCTTC. Translation: CSAPPRGNADEQFF. The V gene is TRBV20-1, the J gene TRBJ2-1; TRBD2 is a possible D gene (6 bases). The CDR3 consists of 14 residues. The germline CDR1 and CDR2 sequences are DFQATT and SNEGSKA (reference sequence).

This clonotype was recorded many times. This chain joins TRBV14 and TRBJ2-2; 7 bases are a match to TRBD1. Germline values: CDR1 SGHDN, CDR2 FVKESK. The junction had 4 bases not matched to a gene; V was cut back by 3 bases and J by 3 bases. This CDR3 comprises 15 residues. CDR3 sequence reads: CASSHLQGDTGELFF. In DNA form, the CDR3 reads TGTGCCAGCAGCCATCTTCAGGGGGACACCGGGGAGCTGTTTTTT.

The sample holds many counts of this clonotype. The chain links TRBV7-2 to TRBJ2-1; D not resolved. Germline CDR1 SGHTA, CDR2 FQGNSA. The CDR3 runs to 13 residues. Trimming shortened V by 5 bases and J by 10 bases, and 15 bases separated the two germline ends. This CDR3 reads CASSTYEVREQFF. In nucleotides, the CDR3 is TGTGCCAGCAGCACCTATGAGGTCAGGGAGCAGTTCTTC. The variable domain in full, with the rest retrieved from reference TRBV7-2 and TRBJ2-1, is GAGVSQSPSNKVTEKGKDVELRCDPISGHTALYWYRQSLGQGLEFLIYFQGNSAPDKSGLPSDRFSAERTGGSVSTLTIQRTQQEDSAVYLCASSTYEVREQFFGPGTRLTVL.

This clonotype was seen a few times. The rearrangement joins TRBV7-2 to TRBJ2-7; 8 bases are a match to TRBD2. In germline, CDR1 is SGHTA, CDR2 FQGNSA. This CDR3 is 15 amino acids long. Trimming took 0 bases from V and 2 from J; bases not matched to a gene: 3. The CDR3 loop is CASSLARGVTYEQYF. In DNA, the CDR3 is TGTGCCAGCAGCTTAGCGCGGGGGGTCACCTACGAGCAGTACTTC.

For the CDR3, the DNA is TGCGCCAGCAGCCCCATTTCCTGGGGAATTGCCTATAATTCACCCCTCCACTTT. Its translation is CASSPISWGIAYNSPLHF. The chain is built from TRBV4-1 and TRBJ1-6; the D is unclear. V was trimmed by 4 bases and J by 2 bases, leaving 18 bases between them. This CDR3 is built from 18 residues. Germline CDR1 reads MGHRA; CDR2 reads YSYEKL.

This clonotype was observed a handful of times. The chain couples TRBV27 to TRBJ2-3; 14 bases are a match to TRBD2. CDR1 is MNHEY, CDR2 SMNVEV, per germline (reference sequence). The CDR3 runs to 16 residues. V shed 7 bases and J 6 bases; nucleotides not matched to a gene: 9. The CDR3 DNA is TGTGCCAGCACCACTCGACTAGCGGGGGGGCCCGATACGCAGTATTTT. Encoded protein: CASTTRLAGGPDTQYF.

The table lists this clonotype with many counts. This rearrangement joins TRBV5-4 to TRBJ1-2; TRBD1 is a possible D gene (5 bases). Between the trimmed V and J ends, which lost 1 base and 4 bases, there was a span of 11 bases. This CDR3 region has 14 residues. Per germline, CDR1 SGHNT and CDR2 YYREEE (reference sequence). CDR3 sequence reads: CASSLRQGGYGYTF. Here the CDR3 DNA reads TGTGCCAGCAGCTTGAGGCAGGGCGGCTATGGCTACACCTTC.

The V and J genes are TRBV7-9 and TRBJ2-1; D is unclear. The germline V and J ends were trimmed by 5 bases and 12 bases, with 17 bases remaining between them. Per germline, CDR1 SEHNR and CDR2 FQNEAQ (reference sequence). The CDR3 spans 13 residues. CDR3: CASSRTEEFRQFF. The CDR3 DNA reads as TGTGCCAGCAGCCGTACAGAGGAGTTTAGGCAGTTCTTC.

There are a few counts of this clonotype. J is TRBJ2-7 and V is TRBV10-2; 10 nucleotides line up with TRBD1. This CDR3 region has 13 residues. Germline trimming cut 11 bases from V and 0 bases from J; bases unmatched to any gene: 4. The germline V gene has CDR1 WSHSY and CDR2 SAAADI. The CDR3 nucleotides are TGCGCCGGACAGGGGGGGATCTCCTACGAGCAGTACTTC. Residues: CAGQGGISYEQYF.

This clonotype was detected ten times or more. At one end, the junction sequence differs from germline, possibly due to a read error. The rearrangement links TRBV12-3 or TRBV12-4 to TRBJ2-7; D is ambiguous. This CDR3 comprises 11 residues. The CDR3 nucleotides read TGTGCCAGCAGCTTAGGTTCCGAGCAGTACTTC. Translated, it gives CASSLGSEQYF.

This clonotype was observed at least ten times. The J gene is TRBJ2-2, the V gene TRBV5-5; no definite D call. CDR1 SGHKS and CDR2 YYEKEE come from the germline V gene (reference sequence). The CDR3 extends over 14 amino acids. Trimming took off 3 bases at V and 6 bases at J, with 12 bases between the two ends. DNA for the CDR3: TGTGCCAGCAGCTGGTCGGTCAAGCCCGGGGAGCTGTTTTTT. Amino acid sequence: CASSWSVKPGELFF.

The chain links TRBV6-5 to TRBJ1-3; 7 positions agree with TRBD1. This CDR3 has 15 residues. Germline values: CDR1 MNHEY, CDR2 SVGAGI. With 0 bases clipped from V and 11 bases from J, the junction kept 10 bases outside the gene matches. The CDR3 region is CASSYSSRGASAIYF. In nucleotides, the CDR3 is TGTGCCAGCAGTTACTCGAGCAGGGGGGCCAGCGCCATATATTTT.

In this sample, this clonotype turned up many times. V and J are TRBV20-1 and TRBJ2-3; D is undetermined. Trimming removed 5 bases at V and 6 bases at J, with 15 bases between. This CDR3 is built from 13 residues. In germline, CDR1 is DFQATT, CDR2 SNEGSKA (reference sequence). The CDR3 region is CSARHPNKDTQYF. Here the CDR3 DNA reads TGCAGTGCTCGTCACCCTAACAAGGATACGCAGTATTTT.

This clonotype was picked up many times. This sequence joins TRBV7-8 and TRBJ2-5, with D possibly TRBD1 on 5 matching bases. Germline values: CDR1 SGHVS, CDR2 FQNEAQ. V was clipped by 4 bases and J by 5 bases, with 8 bases between them. The length of the CDR3 is 12 residues. This CDR3 is CASSWAGETQYF. Here the CDR3 DNA reads TGTGCCAGCAGCTGGGCAGGGGAGACCCAGTACTTC.

This clonotype was seen a few times. The genes are TRBV20-1 and TRBJ2-7; D possibly corresponds to TRBD2 (6 bases). This CDR3 is built from 14 residues. Deletions cut 3 bases from V and 2 bases from J, with 14 bases between. Germline V gene data show CDR1 as DFQATT and CDR2 as SNEGSKA (reference sequence). CDR3 coding DNA: TGCAGTGCTAGCCCCGGACTACTTACCTACGAGCAGTACGTC. Protein: CSASPGLLTYEQYV.